This TCR beta chain was sequenced during a study of cytomegalovirus exposure and HLA in healthy donors. Findings of the study overall: According to a later analysis, donors in an Asian-associated ancestry cluster reportedly had fewer N-insertions than the roughly 640-donor mean.

Primers included in the PCR were 60 Vbeta and 13 Jbeta primers. TCRdb keeps only in-frame clones here, not all; method: immunoSEQ multiplex PCR. The table records about 160,000 clones, around four fifths of them present only once. In the case of this clone: As yet, its antigen is unknown.

V lost 4 bases to trimming and J lost 4 bases; unmatched junction nucleotides: 9. This CDR3 region has 15 residues. Per the germline V gene, CDR1 is LNHNV and CDR2 is YYDKDF (reference sequence). J is TRBJ1-2 and V is TRBV15, with 7 positions matching TRBD1. The sequence came from a female donor in good health and CMV-seronegative. Sample: PBMCs. The CDR3 bases are TGTGCCACCAGCACCCAAGGGGGCGGATCCTATGGCTACACCTTC. It codes for CATSTQGGGSYGYTF. Drawing the rest from reference TRBV15 and TRBJ1-2, the complete variable domain is DAMVIQNPRYQVTQFGKPVTLSCSQTLNHNVMYWYQQKSSQAPKLLFHYYDKDFNNEADTPDNFQSRRPNTSFCFLDIRSPGLGDTAMYLCATSTQGGGSYGYTFGSGTRLTVV.